This TCR beta chain was recorded in a study of T cells after yellow fever vaccination. In TCRdb, the 5' RACE reads were re-called with MiXCR into one record per CDR3 protein. The sample has about 400,000 distinct CDR3 sequences, 11% seen once. Germline V CDR1 and CDR2: ENHRY, SYGVKD. CDR3 length equals 13 residues. Trimming cost V 4 bases and J 9 bases, with 16 bases left between them. This TCR was sampled from a man aged 18 to 30 who received the YFV17D yellow fever vaccine. The genes are TRBV10-3 and TRBJ2-7, with D uncertain. The specimen comprised PBMCs, sampled on the day of the first yellow fever vaccination. The CDR3 DNA is TGTGCCATCAGTGCTGTCCCTTCAATCGGGCAGTACTTC. Protein: CAISAVPSIGQYF.